One and the same sample provided the 22 T cell receptor beta chains below, sequenced in a study of blood T cell repertoires in COVID-19. Method: immunoSEQ multiplex PCR; TCRdb's copy keeps in-frame clones and lacks some. The sample includes about 210,000 clones, about four fifths of them seen just once. The source material was peripheral blood. The receptors derive from a woman in her forties with active or convalescent COVID-19.

This clone was seen just once. This chain joins TRBV28 and TRBJ1-1; D is possibly TRBD1 (6 bases). This CDR3 spans 13 amino acids. The V end lost 5 bases, the J end lost 4 bases, and 11 bases lay between the germline ends. Germline values: CDR1 MDHEN, CDR2 SYDVKM. CDR3 nucleotide sequence: TGTGCCAGCAGTCCCGGACAGCCCACTGAAGCTTTCTTT. Its protein is CASSPGQPTEAFF.

The genes are TRBV6-5 and TRBJ1-1, with TRBD1 identical over 7 bases. CDR3 size: 13 residues. V lost 4 bases and J lost 7; bases outside the gene matches: 6. Germline-derived CDR1 and CDR2 are MNHEY and SVGAGI. Written as DNA, the CDR3 is TGTGCCAGCAGTTCCACAGGGGTGGTTGAAGCTTTCTTT. This sequence encodes CASSSTGVVEAFF.

CDR3 amino acids: CASSFGTGRVTNEKLFF. DNA of the CDR3: TGTGCCAGCAGCTTCGGAACAGGGAGGGTAACTAATGAAAAACTGTTTTTT. The rearrangement links TRBV13 to TRBJ1-4; weak D call: TRBD1 (6 bases). This CDR3 is built from 17 residues. Germline CDR1 and CDR2: PRHDT and FYEKMQ (reference sequence). V gave up 3 bases and J gave up 1 base, with 15 bases separating them.

The chain joins TRBV11-2 to TRBJ1-3, with TRBD1 as a possible D gene (5 bases). The germline gives CDR1 SGHAT, CDR2 FQNNGV. This CDR3 comprises 16 residues. The ends were cut back, 3 bases at V and 2 bases at J, with 14 bases in the middle. The CDR3 DNA is TGTGCCAGCAGCTTCGGAACAGGCGACACTGGAAACACCATATATTTT. Translation: CASSFGTGDTGNTIYF.

The genes are TRBV5-4 and TRBJ2-5, with TRBD1 matching 7 bases. The junction had 10 bases not matched to a gene; V was cut back by 4 bases and J by 7 bases. The CDR3 is made up of 14 amino acids. Germline V lookup: CDR1 SGHNT, CDR2 YYREEE (reference sequence). CDR3 residues: CASSGQDSWGTQYF. As DNA, the CDR3 is TGTGCCAGCAGCGGACAGGACAGTTGGGGGACCCAGTACTTC.

V and J are TRBV23-1 and TRBJ1-5; D perhaps matches TRBD1 (6 bases). TRBV23-1 is sorted into the ORF group, with uncertain function. This CDR3 region has 15 residues. The V gene lost 7 bases and the J gene lost 10 bases, with 23 bases spanning the gap. CDR3 in amino acids: CASIASRTAPLPQHF. Here the CDR3 DNA reads TGCGCCAGCATTGCCTCGAGGACAGCGCCTTTACCCCAGCATTTT.

The rearrangement joins TRBV30 to TRBJ1-4; 8 bases are shared with TRBD1. The ends lost 8 bases at V and 8 bases at J; junction bases unmatched: 16. Germline assignment: CDR1 GTSNPN and CDR2 SVGIG (reference sequence). This CDR3 region has 15 residues. The CDR3 loop reads CALLDRALSGEKLFF. CDR3 coding DNA: TGTGCCCTGTTGGACAGGGCACTGAGCGGGGAAAAACTGTTTTTT.

The J gene is TRBJ2-3, the V gene TRBV7-6; TRBD1 matches 8 bases. Germline CDR1 is SGHVS and CDR2 is FNYEAQ. The V segment lost 4 bases and the J segment 0 bases; nucleotides outside the gene matches: 3. This CDR3 region has 15 residues. As DNA, the CDR3 is TGTGCCAGCAGCTCTAGGACAGGGAGCACAGATACGCAGTATTTT. Its protein product is CASSSRTGSTDTQYF.

V is TRBV27 and J is TRBJ1-4; 9 bases are shared with TRBD1. The germline CDR1 and CDR2 sequences are MNHEY and SMNVEV (reference sequence). The CDR3 sequence is 16 residues long. J gave up 5 bases and V 5 bases, and 9 bases lay outside the gene matches. The CDR3: CASSTRDRAENEKLFF. CDR3 DNA sequence: TGTGCCAGCAGTACCCGGGACAGGGCAGAGAATGAAAAACTGTTTTTT.

In its sample, this clone was seen a few times. This chain connects TRBV2 to TRBJ2-1; D might be TRBD2 (6 bases). CDR1 and CDR2 (germline): SNHLY, FYNNEI. V lost 9 bases, J lost 4 bases, and 13 bases lay in between. This CDR3 contains 13 residues. In DNA, the CDR3 is TGTGCCAGTTCCAGGGCGGGATACAATGAGCAGTTCTTC. Translating it yields CASSRAGYNEQFF.

This chain connects TRBV3-1 (or the pseudogene TRBV3-2) to TRBJ2-1; a weak D match, TRBD1 (6 bases). Germline CDR1 reads LGHDT; CDR2 reads YNNKEL (reference sequence). V was trimmed by 4 bases and J by 8 bases, leaving 18 bases between them. The CDR3 sequence is 15 residues long. CDR3 sequence reads: CASSPTGRGIDEQFF. In DNA, the CDR3 is TGTGCCAGCAGCCCAACAGGGCGCGGTATCGATGAGCAGTTCTTC.

V and J are TRBV19 and TRBJ1-5; D unresolved. Trimming took 3 bases from V and 1 from J, leaving 13 bases between them. CDR3 length: 16 residues. Germline lookup yields CDR1 LNHDA and CDR2 SQIVND (reference sequence). This CDR3 is CASSIDPVRSNQPQHF. CDR3 DNA sequence: TGTGCCAGTAGTATCGATCCGGTAAGAAGCAATCAGCCCCAGCATTTT.

The J gene is TRBJ2-3, the V gene TRBV4-3; 9 nucleotides line up with TRBD1. There are 15 residues in the CDR3. Germline assignment: CDR1 LGHNA and CDR2 YSLEER. V shed 4 bases, J shed 4 bases, and the junction held 6 bases outside the gene matches. The CDR3: CASSRTGTGPDTQYF. DNA for the CDR3: TGCGCCAGCAGCCGGACCGGGACAGGGCCAGATACGCAGTATTTT.

J is TRBJ1-2 and V is TRBV6-5; D remains ambiguous. The CDR3 runs to 13 residues. Germline CDR1 is MNHEY and CDR2 is SVGAGI. Between the trimmed V and J ends, which lost 5 bases and 7 bases, there was a span of 14 bases. The CDR3 here is CASSHVAESGYTF. The CDR3, as DNA: TGTGCCAGCAGTCACGTGGCGGAATCTGGCTACACCTTC.

This chain joins TRBV24-1 and TRBJ1-6; a weak D match, TRBD1 (6 bases). Trimming removed 8 bases from V and 7 bases from J, with 11 bases in between. The CDR3 has 13 amino acids. Germline assignment: CDR1 KGHDR and CDR2 SFDVKD. CDR3 bases: TGTGCCACCAACCGGGACATCAATTCACCCCTCCACTTT. This sequence encodes CATNRDINSPLHF.

This chain connects TRBV20-1 to TRBJ1-3; D is unresolved. V dropped 5 bases and J dropped 0 bases, with 2 bases sitting between them. This CDR3 comprises 11 residues. Germline CDR1 DFQATT, CDR2 SNEGSKA (reference sequence). The CDR3 region is CSALSGNTIYF. The CDR3 DNA follows: TGCAGTGCTCTCTCTGGAAACACCATATATTTT.

The V gene is TRBV7-9, the J gene TRBJ1-2; D gene unclear. Germline V gene data show CDR1 as SEHNR and CDR2 as FQNEAQ (reference sequence). The CDR3 has 15 residues. V gave up 5 bases and J gave up 3 bases, with 16 bases separating them. In nucleotides, the CDR3 is TGTGCCAGCAGCCGAGGACTTACATTGGACTATGGCTACACCTTC. Amino acids: CASSRGLTLDYGYTF.

The chain carries TRBV19 and TRBJ1-1; D ambiguous. This CDR3 is built from 14 residues. Trimming took 7 bases from V and 0 from J, leaving 12 bases between them. Germline CDR1 is LNHDA and CDR2 is SQIVND (reference sequence). The CDR3 sequence is CASKVEGMNTEAFF. The CDR3 DNA is TGTGCCAGTAAGGTGGAGGGCATGAACACTGAAGCTTTCTTT.

The rearrangement links TRBV4-2 to TRBJ2-7; D possibly corresponds to TRBD2 (8 bases). CDR1 is LGHNA, CDR2 YNFKEQ, per germline. This CDR3 spans 16 amino acids. Between the trimmed V and J ends, which lost 0 bases and 6 bases, there was a span of 18 bases. CDR3 amino acids: CASSQDRYRGLGEQYF. The CDR3 coding sequence is TGTGCCAGCAGCCAAGATCGATACAGGGGACTAGGCGAGCAGTACTTC.

Only a few counts were recorded for this clone. Other DNA sequences in this sample translate to the same CDR3. The rearrangement links TRBV9 to TRBJ1-3; D is unresolved. Trimming removed 3 bases at V and 8 bases at J, with 9 bases between. Per germline, CDR1 SGDLS and CDR2 YYNGEE. The CDR3 contains 12 residues. The DNA of the CDR3 is TGTGCCAGCAGCGCCTTGAGGGACACCATATATTTT. This codes for CASSALRDTIYF.

The chain carries TRBV4-3 and TRBJ1-1, with 12 bases matching TRBD1. CDR1 LGHNA and CDR2 YSLEER come from the germline V gene. This CDR3 region has 19 residues. With V trimmed by 0 bases and J by 6 bases, 14 bases remained unmatched. CDR3 bases: TGCGCCAGCAGCCAAGAGGTCCTCCGGCCGGGACAGGGGGCTTCTGAAGCTTTCTTT. Translation: CASSQEVLRPGQGASEAFF.

The sample holds a few counts of this clone. The CDR3 here is CASSERDFSSYEQYF. CDR3 DNA sequence: TGCGCCAGCAGCGAAAGGGACTTTTCCTCCTACGAGCAGTACTTC. This sequence joins TRBV4-1 and TRBJ2-7, with a tentative D call TRBD2 (6 bases). V lost 5 bases and J lost 0, with 14 bases in between. The CDR3 consists of 15 residues. Germline V gene data show CDR1 as MGHRA and CDR2 as YSYEKL.